Below, 30 T cell receptor beta chains from the same sample are listed, as sequenced in a study of blood T cell repertoires in COVID-19 (TCRdb year 2020). The library was produced with the immunoSEQ multiplex PCR assay. Entries here come from immuneACCESS through TCRdb and include only in-frame sequences with V and J called. Some clones fail to appear in such tables; in the studies checked, an unresolved V gene covers under half of the shortfall, and the cause of the remainder is unknown. The sample includes over 200,000 clones, with 86% observed a single time. The ten largest clonotypes hold 3% to 3.5% of the sample. Sequenced sample: PBMCs or T cells enriched from blood (not recorded which). Receptors were obtained from a woman in her fifties or sixties in a cohort exposed to, infected with or recovered from COVID-19 (not recorded which).

V usage is TRBV7-2 and J usage is TRBJ2-5, with 12 positions matching TRBD1. The length of the CDR3 is 16 residues. Germline assignment: CDR1 SGHTA and CDR2 FQGNSA. Losses at the gene ends were 1 base for V and 5 bases for J; bases not matched to a gene: 5. As DNA, the CDR3 is TGTGCCAGCAGCTTAGTCGGGACAGGGGGCGAGGAGACCCAGTACTTC. Translated: CASSLVGTGGEETQYF.

V is TRBV7-2 and J is TRBJ1-1; 8 nucleotides line up with TRBD1. With V trimmed by 4 bases and J by 4 bases, 14 bases remained unmatched. The CDR3 is 17 residues long. Germline assignment: CDR1 SGHTA and CDR2 FQGNSA. DNA of the CDR3: TGTGCCAGCAGCTCGGCAGGGGGCAGAGCTCAGACCACTGAAGCTTTCTTT. The encoded protein is CASSSAGGRAQTTEAFF.

The CDR3 region is CASSFSYTEAFF. The CDR3 DNA reads TGTGCCAGCAGCTTTAGCTACACTGAAGCTTTCTTT. V and J are TRBV6-2 or TRBV6-3 and TRBJ1-1; D ambiguous. Germline V gene sequence: CDR1 MNHEY, CDR2 SVGEGT. This CDR3 has 12 amino acids. V was pared by 6 bases and J by 3 bases, with 8 bases between.

V usage is TRBV20-1 and J usage is TRBJ1-1, with TRBD1 matching over 8 bases. Germline V gives CDR1 DFQATT, CDR2 SNEGSKA (reference sequence). V trimming: 3 bases; J trimming: 12 bases; junction bases outside the gene matches: 6. This CDR3 contains 11 residues. CDR3 region: CSARDREKTFF. CDR3 in DNA: TGCAGTGCTAGGGACAGGGAAAAAACTTTCTTT.

V usage is TRBV27 and J usage is TRBJ2-2; 8 nucleotides agree with TRBD1. Germline CDR1 and CDR2: MNHEY and SMNVEV (reference sequence). The trim removed 6 bases at V and 6 bases at J, leaving 6 bases unmatched. This CDR3 contains 14 residues. CDR3 nucleotides: TGTGCCAGCAGGTGGCAGGGGGCCGCCGGGGAGCTGTTTTTT. As protein: CASRWQGAAGELFF.

This chain connects TRBV29-1 to TRBJ1-1; no clear D. Trimming removed 6 bases from V and 11 bases from J, with 25 bases in between. CDR1 and CDR2 (germline): SQVTM, ANQGSEA. This CDR3 has 14 residues. The CDR3 spells CSVQPPTPRPWAFF. CDR3 bases: TGCAGCGTCCAACCTCCCACTCCTAGGCCCTGGGCTTTCTTT.

The sample holds a few counts of this clone. This chain connects TRBV24-1 to TRBJ2-7, with TRBD2 matching 8 bases. Germline V CDR1 and CDR2: KGHDR, SFDVKD. This CDR3 spans 15 amino acids. The J segment lost 10 bases and the V segment lost 1 base, leaving 11 bases of the junction unmatched. CDR3 residues: CATSDFTSGPGVQYF. The CDR3 nucleotides read TGTGCCACCAGTGATTTCACTAGCGGCCCTGGGGTCCAGTACTTC.

In this sample, this clone turned up a few times. The gene calls are TRBV11-2 and TRBJ1-1, with a tentative D call TRBD1 (5 bases). The CDR3 sequence is 14 residues long. The V end was cut by 2 bases, the J end by 5 bases, with 12 bases between. Germline V lookup: CDR1 SGHAT, CDR2 FQNNGV. The CDR3, as DNA: TGTGCCAGCAGCTTACGGGGGGAAATAACTGAAGCTTTCTTT. It codes for CASSLRGEITEAFF.

V and J are TRBV11-3 and TRBJ2-3, with D tentatively TRBD2 (6 bases). Germline V gene lookup returns CDR1 SGHNT and CDR2 YENEEA. V shed 5 bases and J shed 2 bases, with 8 bases lying between them. This CDR3 spans 13 amino acids. The CDR3 here is CASSRDFTDTQYF. The CDR3, as DNA: TGTGCCAGCAGCCGGGACTTCACAGATACGCAGTATTTT.

This chain's CDR3 is CASSEGQGLYEQYF. Here the CDR3 DNA reads TGTGCCAGCTCGGAGGGACAGGGGCTCTACGAGCAGTACTTC. The V gene is TRBV18, the J gene TRBJ2-7, with 10 bases aligning to TRBD1. The CDR3 sequence is 14 residues long. Per germline, CDR1 KGHSH and CDR2 LQKENI. Trimming at V came to 6 bases and at J to 3 bases, leaving 5 bases not matched to a gene.

The rearrangement joins TRBV5-4 to TRBJ2-1, with D uncertain. CDR1 is SGHNT, CDR2 YYREEE, per germline (reference sequence). The CDR3 sequence is 13 residues long. V was shortened by 4 bases and J by 5 bases, with 10 bases between the two germline ends. The CDR3 DNA is TGTGCCAGCAGCGTCACTAACAACAATGAGCAGTTCTTC. It codes for CASSVTNNNEQFF.

The gene calls are TRBV29-1 and TRBJ2-1, with TRBD1 identical over 7 bases. The germline gives CDR1 SQVTM, CDR2 ANQGSEA. This CDR3 spans 14 amino acids. The junction had 11 bases not matched to a gene; V was cut back by 7 bases and J by 5 bases. For the CDR3, the DNA is TGCAGCGAGCATAAGACAGGGATGGACAATGAGCAGTTCTTC. Amino acids: CSEHKTGMDNEQFF.

The chain carries TRBV12-3 or TRBV12-4 and TRBJ2-7; no definite D call. V gave up 0 bases and J gave up 3 bases, with 6 bases separating them. CDR3 length: 13 amino acids. The CDR3 region is CASSLARDYEQYF. The CDR3 DNA reads TGTGCCAGCAGTTTAGCAAGAGACTACGAGCAGTACTTC.

This CDR3 reads CASRGQNSPLHF. The DNA of the CDR3 is TGTGCCAGCAGAGGACAGAATTCACCCCTCCACTTT. The chain employs TRBV12-3 or TRBV12-4 and TRBJ1-6; possibly TRBD1 for D (6 bases). Trimming removed 6 bases from V and 7 bases from J, with 7 bases in between. There are 12 residues in the CDR3.

The count of this clone is one. The CDR3: CASSQDIGGRTDTQYF. CDR3 nucleotide sequence: TGTGCCAGCAGCCAAGATATCGGAGGGCGCACAGATACGCAGTATTTT. The J gene is TRBJ2-3, the V gene TRBV4-2; a weak D match, TRBD2 (6 bases). Trimming left V 0 bases short and J 1 base short, with 11 bases between. The germline V gene has CDR1 LGHNA and CDR2 YNFKEQ. CDR3 length: 16 residues.

This chain uses TRBV18 with TRBJ2-5; weak D call: TRBD1 (6 bases). The germline V and J ends were trimmed by 1 base and 2 bases, with 17 bases remaining between them. The CDR3 has 17 residues. Germline assignment: CDR1 KGHSH and CDR2 LQKENI. The CDR3 loop reads CASSPQQGLAGQETQYF. Here the CDR3 DNA reads TGTGCCAGCTCACCACAACAGGGATTGGCAGGACAAGAGACCCAGTACTTC.

The genes are TRBV24-1 and TRBJ1-2; 10 bases line up with TRBD1. The V gene's germline CDR1 is KGHDR and CDR2 SFDVKD. The length of the CDR3 is 17 residues. J lost 4 bases, V lost 5 bases, and 12 bases had no gene match. The DNA of the CDR3 is TGTGCCACCAGTGGCAACCGGGACAGGGGTTTGTCCTATGGCTACACCTTC. Its translation is CATSGNRDRGLSYGYTF.

The CDR3 loop is CASSLSQASGTEAFF. In DNA form, the CDR3 reads TGTGCCAGCAGTCTCAGCCAAGCATCGGGCACTGAAGCTTTCTTT. The chain couples TRBV6-5 to TRBJ1-1; unclear D gene. The V end lost 5 bases, the J end lost 4 bases, and 17 bases lay between the germline ends. Per germline, CDR1 MNHEY and CDR2 SVGAGI. CDR3 size: 15 residues.

The V and J genes are TRBV6-2 or TRBV6-3 and TRBJ2-1; no reliable D call. V lost 5 bases and J 1 base, leaving 3 bases between the germline ends. Germline V lookup: CDR1 MNHEY, CDR2 SVGEGT. The CDR3 runs to 12 residues. The CDR3 sequence: CASSRSYNEQFF. The CDR3 nucleotides read TGTGCCAGCAGTCGGTCCTACAATGAGCAGTTCTTC.

The genes are TRBV7-9 and TRBJ1-3; no clear D gene. The CDR3 has 12 residues. Trimming removed 6 bases from V and 0 bases from J, with 3 bases in between. Per the germline V gene, CDR1 is SEHNR and CDR2 is FQNEAQ (reference sequence). CDR3 protein: CASSNSGNTIYF. For the CDR3, the DNA is TGTGCCAGCAGTAACTCTGGAAACACCATATATTTT. The full variable domain, in which reference TRBV7-9 and TRBJ1-3 provide the parts outside the CDR3, is DTGVSQNPRHKITKRGQNVTFRCDPISEHNRLYWYRQTLGQGPEFLTYFQNEAQLEKSRLLSDRFSAERPKGSFSTLEIQRTEQGDSAMYLCASSNSGNTIYFGEGSWLTVV.

The rearrangement uses TRBV7-2 and TRBJ2-4; D perhaps matches TRBD2 (6 bases). The germline V and J ends were trimmed by 1 base and 5 bases, with 12 bases remaining between them. Germline lookup yields CDR1 SGHTA and CDR2 FQGNSA. The CDR3 spans 15 residues. Here the CDR3 DNA reads TGTGCCAGCAGCTTAGTCGGGGGTGAGGAAAACATTCAGTACTTC. It translates to CASSLVGGEENIQYF.

This clone appeared a few times. This chain links TRBV6-5 with TRBJ2-1, with TRBD2 as a possible D gene (6 bases). The germline V gene encodes CDR1 MNHEY and CDR2 SVGAGI. This CDR3 has 14 amino acids. Trimming removed 7 bases at V and 8 bases at J, with 18 bases between. Here the CDR3 DNA reads TGTGCCAGCACCCGGAGGGGAGGCGGAGATGAGCAGTTCTTC. Translated: CASTRRGGGDEQFF.

J is TRBJ1-4 and V is TRBV3-1 (or the pseudogene TRBV3-2); TRBD1 might be the D (5 bases). V lost 5 bases and J lost 8, with 9 bases in between. Germline V CDR1 and CDR2: LGHDT, YNNKEL (reference sequence). CDR3 length: 12 amino acids. This chain's CDR3 is CASSERGEKLFF. CDR3 coding DNA: TGTGCCAGCAGCGAAAGGGGCGAAAAACTGTTTTTT.

Ten or more counts support this clone. This rearrangement joins TRBV25-1 to TRBJ2-7, with 8 bases identical to TRBD1. The CDR3 has 15 residues. V lost 5 bases and J lost 5; bases outside the gene matches: 11. CDR1 MGHDK and CDR2 SYGVNS come from the germline V gene. The DNA for the CDR3 is TGTGCCAGCAGTATTCCCGTGACAGGGGATGACGAGCAGTACTTC. It yields the protein CASSIPVTGDDEQYF.

DNA for the CDR3: TGTGCCAGCATACCTTTCGGGACTAGCCCGCCGCAGTATTTT. It codes for CASIPFGTSPPQYF. The chain has TRBV2 and TRBJ2-3; 9 bases agree with TRBD2. CDR3 length equals 14 residues. The V gene end was trimmed by 7 bases and the J gene end by 10 bases; junction bases not matched to a gene: 12. Germline V gives CDR1 SNHLY, CDR2 FYNNEI.

With regard to this clone: One junction end does not reproduce the germline sequence, and a read error may be involved. The rearrangement links TRBV12-3 or TRBV12-4 to TRBJ2-1, with D possibly matching TRBD2 (6 bases). This CDR3 spans 12 amino acids. CDR3 sequence (DNA): TGTGCCAGCAGTTACCTTGCGGGGCCACCTCTCTTC. It specifies CASSYLAGPPLF.

The V and J genes are TRBV7-2 and TRBJ2-1, with D uncertain. CDR3 length: 15 residues. Trimming took 5 bases from V and 3 from J, leaving 14 bases between them. Per the germline V gene, CDR1 is SGHTA and CDR2 is FQGNSA. Here the CDR3 reads CASSPTPYSYNEQFF. The CDR3 nucleotides read TGTGCCAGCAGCCCCACACCTTACAGCTACAATGAGCAGTTCTTC.

The chain employs TRBV13 and TRBJ1-1; maybe TRBD1 (6 bases). Germline V gene data show CDR1 as PRHDT and CDR2 as FYEKMQ (reference sequence). The ends were cut back, 5 bases at V and 6 bases at J, with 13 bases in the middle. The CDR3 is 13 amino acids. CDR3 DNA: TGTGCCAGCAGCCCCGGGACATATCCTGAAGCTTTCTTT. It encodes CASSPGTYPEAFF.

This clone was recorded only once. The V gene is TRBV9, the J gene TRBJ2-2; D perhaps matches TRBD2 (7 bases). Deletions cut 4 bases from V and 8 bases from J, with 18 bases between. The CDR3 is made up of 15 amino acids. The germline V gene encodes CDR1 SGDLS and CDR2 YYNGEE. The CDR3 loop reads CASSPGTTREGELFF. Here the CDR3 DNA reads TGTGCCAGCAGCCCAGGGACAACGCGGGAGGGGGAGCTGTTTTTT.

This sequence joins TRBV14 and TRBJ1-4; the D is unclear. V lost 0 bases and J 8 bases, leaving 13 bases between the germline ends. This CDR3 is built from 15 residues. The V gene's germline CDR1 is SGHDN and CDR2 FVKESK. The CDR3 protein is CASSQDQDSQEKLFF. CDR3 nucleotides: TGTGCCAGCAGCCAAGACCAGGACTCCCAAGAAAAACTGTTTTTT.